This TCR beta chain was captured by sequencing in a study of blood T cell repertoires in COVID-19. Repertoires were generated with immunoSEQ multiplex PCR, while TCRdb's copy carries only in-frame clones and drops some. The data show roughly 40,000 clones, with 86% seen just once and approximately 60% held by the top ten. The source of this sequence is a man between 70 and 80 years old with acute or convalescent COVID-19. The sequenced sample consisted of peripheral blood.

The chain's CDR3 is CASSNRGNQPQHF. As DNA, the CDR3 is TGTGCCAGCAGTAACAGGGGAAATCAGCCCCAGCATTTT. The V and J genes are TRBV27 and TRBJ1-5; 7 bases fit TRBD1. V lost 5 bases, J lost 4 bases, and 2 bases stayed unmatched. Germline V gives CDR1 MNHEY, CDR2 SMNVEV (reference sequence). The CDR3 extends over 13 amino acids.